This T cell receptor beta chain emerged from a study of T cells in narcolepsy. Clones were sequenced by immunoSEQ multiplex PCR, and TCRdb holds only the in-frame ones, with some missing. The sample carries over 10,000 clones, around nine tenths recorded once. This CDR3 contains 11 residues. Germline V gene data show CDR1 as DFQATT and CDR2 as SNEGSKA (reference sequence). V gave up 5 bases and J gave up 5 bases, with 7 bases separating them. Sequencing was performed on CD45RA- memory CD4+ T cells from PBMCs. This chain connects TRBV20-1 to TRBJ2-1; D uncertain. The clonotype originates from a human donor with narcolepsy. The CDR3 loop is CSAAGHNEQFF. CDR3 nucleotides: TGCAGTGCTGCTGGCCACAATGAGCAGTTCTTC.